Each of the 9 T cell receptor beta chains below was sequenced from the same sample in a study of identical twins. In TCRdb, the 5' RACE reads were re-called with MiXCR into one record per CDR3 protein. This sample yields about 550,000 distinct CDR3 sequences, of which 20% to 25% are seen a single time; 0.4% to 0.6% belongs to the top ten. The same sample was also used in a study of yellow fever vaccine responses in identical twins.

Sequences were obtained from CD4+ T cells sorted from blood. The receptors derive from a young woman in good health.

The genes are TRBV11-2 and TRBJ2-1, with 7 positions matching TRBD1. Germline CDR1 and CDR2: SGHAT and FQNNGV. The CDR3 has 14 residues. V gave up 5 bases and J gave up 5 bases; unmatched junction bases: 6. The CDR3 region is CASSPTTGNNEQFF. CDR3 nucleotides: TGTGCCAGCAGCCCGACGACAGGGAACAATGAGCAGTTCTTC.

The J gene is TRBJ1-1, the V gene TRBV7-3, with D possibly being TRBD1 (5 bases). The V end was cut by 4 bases, the J end by 1 base, with 10 bases between. The germline gives CDR1 SGHTA, CDR2 FQGTGA. This CDR3 has 14 amino acids. CDR3 residues: CASSSGLKNTEAFF. CDR3 nucleotide sequence: TGTGCCAGCAGCTCGGGACTGAAGAACACTGAAGCTTTCTTT.

The chain recombines TRBV4-1 with TRBJ2-2; 9 bases map to TRBD1. This CDR3 contains 20 residues. The V gene end was trimmed by 0 bases and the J gene end by 4 bases; junction bases not matched to a gene: 15. The germline V gene encodes CDR1 MGHRA and CDR2 YSYEKL. The CDR3 protein is CASSQDSLDRGGFSTGELFF. For the CDR3, the DNA is TGCGCCAGCAGCCAAGACTCATTGGACAGGGGAGGTTTTAGCACCGGGGAGCTGTTTTTT.

The chain employs TRBV7-9 and TRBJ1-1; D perhaps matches TRBD1 (5 bases). The CDR3 totals 15 residues. Per germline, CDR1 SEHNR and CDR2 FQNEAQ (reference sequence). V dropped 8 bases and J dropped 1 base, with 17 bases sitting between them. CDR3 region: CASSPWGFQNTEAFF. CDR3 bases: TGTGCCAGCTCCCCGTGGGGCTTCCAGAACACTGAAGCTTTCTTT.

This clonotype was counted ten times or more. This sequence joins TRBV5-1 and TRBJ2-7; tentatively, D is TRBD2 (5 bases). V lost 0 bases and J lost 3, with 13 bases in between. Germline V gives CDR1 SGHRS, CDR2 YFSETQ. The CDR3 consists of 15 residues. The CDR3 bases are TGCGCCAGCAGCTTGGGGGAGAGAACAAGCTACGAGCAGTACTTC. It yields the protein CASSLGERTSYEQYF.

The chain recombines TRBV6-5 with TRBJ1-1; no clear D. Trimming cost V 7 bases and J 2 bases, with 8 bases left between them. Per germline, CDR1 MNHEY and CDR2 SVGAGI. This CDR3 region has 12 residues. CDR3 nucleotides: TGTGCCAGCAACGCGGAAAACACTGAAGCTTTCTTT. This gives the protein CASNAENTEAFF.

This clonotype was seen only a few times. The chain couples TRBV15 to TRBJ2-3, with 7 positions matching TRBD1. CDR1 is LNHNV and CDR2 is YYDKDF in the germline V gene (reference sequence). This CDR3 has 16 residues. V shed 0 bases and J 3 bases; nucleotides not matched to a gene: 6. CDR3 amino acids: CATSRETTQGTDTQYF. The CDR3 nucleotides are TGTGCCACCAGCAGAGAAACAACACAGGGGACAGATACGCAGTATTTT.

The chain links TRBV2 to TRBJ2-7, with 9 bases matching TRBD2. Germline CDR1 reads SNHLY; CDR2 reads FYNNEI. The V gene end was trimmed by 4 bases and the J gene end by 7 bases; junction bases not matched to a gene: 17. This CDR3 contains 17 residues. The CDR3 DNA sequence: TGTGCCAGCAGTGGGTTAATTGGCGGGAGGGCCCCCCTGGAGCAGTACTTC. Its protein product is CASSGLIGGRAPLEQYF.

Concerning this clonotype itself: A junction boundary mismatches the germline segment, possibly from a read error. The V call is TRBV5-8, the J call TRBJ1-1; tentative D call: TRBD1 (5 bases). Per the germline V gene, CDR1 is SGHTS and CDR2 is YDEGEE. The CDR3 has 14 residues. The CDR3 loop is CASSLTSRVLEALF. For the CDR3, the DNA is TGTGCCAGCAGTCTCACATCCAGGGTCCTTGAAGCTCTCTTT.